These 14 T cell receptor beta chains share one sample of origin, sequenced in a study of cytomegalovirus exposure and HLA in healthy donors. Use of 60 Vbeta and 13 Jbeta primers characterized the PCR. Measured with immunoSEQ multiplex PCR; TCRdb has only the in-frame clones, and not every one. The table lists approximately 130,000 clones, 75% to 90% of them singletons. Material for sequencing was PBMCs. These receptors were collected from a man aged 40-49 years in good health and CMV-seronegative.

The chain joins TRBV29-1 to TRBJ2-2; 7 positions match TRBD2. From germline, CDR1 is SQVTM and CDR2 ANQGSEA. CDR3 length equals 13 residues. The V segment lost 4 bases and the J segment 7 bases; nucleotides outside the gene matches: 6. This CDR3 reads CSVAVAGDGELFF. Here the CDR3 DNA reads TGCAGCGTTGCGGTAGCGGGCGACGGGGAGCTGTTTTTT.

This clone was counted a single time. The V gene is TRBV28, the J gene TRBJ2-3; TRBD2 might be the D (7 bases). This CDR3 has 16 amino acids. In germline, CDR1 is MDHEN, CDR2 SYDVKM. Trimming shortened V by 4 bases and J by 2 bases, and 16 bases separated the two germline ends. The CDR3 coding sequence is TGTGCCAGCAGTTCAGCCTCGCGGGGGCCCACAGATACGCAGTATTTT. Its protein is CASSSASRGPTDTQYF.

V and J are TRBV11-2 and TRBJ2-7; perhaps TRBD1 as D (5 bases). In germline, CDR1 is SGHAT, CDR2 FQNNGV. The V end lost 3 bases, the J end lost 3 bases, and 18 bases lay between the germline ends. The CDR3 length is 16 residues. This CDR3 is CASSFFDGQGDYEQYF. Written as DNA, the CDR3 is TGTGCCAGCAGCTTTTTTGATGGGCAGGGTGACTACGAGCAGTACTTC. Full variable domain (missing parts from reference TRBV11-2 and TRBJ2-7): EAGVAQSPRYKIIEKRQSVAFWCNPISGHATLYWYQQILGQGPKLLIQFQNNGVVDDSQLPKDRFSAERLKGVDSTLKIQPAKLEDSAVYLCASSFFDGQGDYEQYFGPGTRLTVT.

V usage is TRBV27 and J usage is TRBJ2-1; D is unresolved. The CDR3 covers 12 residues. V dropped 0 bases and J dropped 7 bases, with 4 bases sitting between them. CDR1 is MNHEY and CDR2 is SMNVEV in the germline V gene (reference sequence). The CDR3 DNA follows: TGTGCCAGCAGTTTATCCGGGAATGAGCAGTTCTTC. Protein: CASSLSGNEQFF.

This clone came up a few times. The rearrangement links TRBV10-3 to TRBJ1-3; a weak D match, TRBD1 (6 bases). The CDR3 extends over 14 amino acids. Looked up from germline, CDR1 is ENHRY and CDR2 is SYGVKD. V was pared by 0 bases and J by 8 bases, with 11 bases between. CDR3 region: CAISESTGGDTIYF. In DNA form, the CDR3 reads TGTGCCATCAGTGAGTCGACAGGAGGTGACACCATATATTTT.

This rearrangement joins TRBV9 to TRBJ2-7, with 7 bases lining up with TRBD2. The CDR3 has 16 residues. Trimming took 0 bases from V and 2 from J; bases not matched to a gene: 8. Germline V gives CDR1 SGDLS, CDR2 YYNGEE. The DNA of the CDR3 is TGTGCCAGCAGCGTAGACGGGCTAGCGGTAACCTACGAGCAGTACTTC. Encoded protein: CASSVDGLAVTYEQYF.

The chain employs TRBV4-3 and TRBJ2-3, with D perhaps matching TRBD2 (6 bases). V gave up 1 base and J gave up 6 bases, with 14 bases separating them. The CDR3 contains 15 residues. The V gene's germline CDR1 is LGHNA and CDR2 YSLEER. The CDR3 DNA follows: TGCGCCAGCAGCCAAGGAGCCACGGGGAGGGATACGCAGTATTTT. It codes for CASSQGATGRDTQYF.

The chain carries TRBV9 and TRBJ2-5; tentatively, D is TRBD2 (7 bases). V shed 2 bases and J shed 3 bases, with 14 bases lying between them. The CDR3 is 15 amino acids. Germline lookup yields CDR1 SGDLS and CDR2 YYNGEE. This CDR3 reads CASSVVGGLEETQYF. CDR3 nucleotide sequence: TGTGCCAGCAGCGTCGTCGGGGGGCTTGAAGAGACCCAGTACTTC.

The CDR3 loop reads CASSFTWNTEAFF. The CDR3 DNA follows: TGTGCCAGCAGCTTCACTTGGAACACTGAAGCTTTCTTT. This chain connects TRBV11-3 to TRBJ1-1; D remains ambiguous. Per germline, CDR1 SGHNT and CDR2 YENEEA. The V and J ends lost 3 bases and 1 base respectively, with 6 bases between them. CDR3 length: 13 residues.

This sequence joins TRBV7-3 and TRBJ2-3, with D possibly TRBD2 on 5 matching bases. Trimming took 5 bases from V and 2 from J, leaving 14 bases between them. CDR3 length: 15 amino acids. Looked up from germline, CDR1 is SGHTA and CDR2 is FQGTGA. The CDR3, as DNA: TGTGCCAGCAGCGAGGGATCACCGTTCACAGATACGCAGTATTTT. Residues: CASSEGSPFTDTQYF.

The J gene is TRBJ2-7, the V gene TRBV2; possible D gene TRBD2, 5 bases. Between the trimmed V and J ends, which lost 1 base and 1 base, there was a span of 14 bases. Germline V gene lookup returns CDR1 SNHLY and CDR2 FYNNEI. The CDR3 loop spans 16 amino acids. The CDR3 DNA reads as TGTGCCAGCAGTGAAGAGGGCGGCAGGACTTCCTACGAGCAGTACTTC. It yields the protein CASSEEGGRTSYEQYF.

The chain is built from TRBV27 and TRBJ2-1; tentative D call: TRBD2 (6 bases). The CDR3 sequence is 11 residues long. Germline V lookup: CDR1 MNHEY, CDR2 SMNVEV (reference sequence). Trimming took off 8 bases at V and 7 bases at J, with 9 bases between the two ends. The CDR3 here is CASEGGNEQFF. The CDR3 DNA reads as TGTGCCAGCGAGGGAGGTAATGAGCAGTTCTTC.

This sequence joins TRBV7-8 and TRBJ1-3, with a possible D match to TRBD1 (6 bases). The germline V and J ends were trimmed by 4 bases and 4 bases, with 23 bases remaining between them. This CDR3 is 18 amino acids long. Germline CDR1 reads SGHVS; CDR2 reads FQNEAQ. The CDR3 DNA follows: TGTGCCAGCAGCTCAACCCCAGGGGTGGCTTTGAGAGGAAACACCATATATTTT. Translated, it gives CASSSTPGVALRGNTIYF.

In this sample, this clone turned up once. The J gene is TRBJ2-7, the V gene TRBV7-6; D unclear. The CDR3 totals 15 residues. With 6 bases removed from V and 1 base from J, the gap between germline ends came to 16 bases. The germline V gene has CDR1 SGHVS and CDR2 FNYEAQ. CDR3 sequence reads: CASSPSAPGSYEQYF. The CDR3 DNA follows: TGTGCCAGCAGTCCCTCGGCCCCCGGGTCCTACGAGCAGTACTTC.